Listed below are T cell receptor beta chains from one sample, sequenced in a study of PD-L1 blockade in urothelial cancer. The repertoire was sequenced with immunoSEQ multiplex PCR; TCRdb's copy has only in-frame clones and lacks some. The sample has 55,000 to 70,000 clones; 82% are singletons. Sequencing used PBMCs, obtained around atezolizumab (anti-PD-L1) treatment. These receptors were obtained from a man between 70 and 80 years old with urothelial cancer. Both conserved end residues are part of each CDR3. The D gene is left open where the match is weak. Clone sizes are given selectively: once, few, many, or a class where the clone is expanded.

TRBV5-6,NA,TRBD2,TRBJ2-1,TGTGCCAGCAGGGGAGCGGGGACTAGCGCTTACAATGAGCAGTTCTTC,CASRGAGTSAYNEQFF
TRBV7-6,NA,NA,TRBJ1-1,TGTGCCAGCAGCCCAACCGGATCTGAGGTAGGAGCTTTCTTT,CASSPTGSEVGAFF
TRBV6-6,NA,TRBD2,TRBJ2-1,TGTGCCAGCATGGGGACTAGCGGGAGTCGCTACAATGAGCAGTTCTTC,CASMGTSGSRYNEQFF
TRBV28,NA,NA,TRBJ1-4,TGTGCCAGCAGTTACGGGGTGAATGAAAAACTGTTTTTT,CASSYGVNEKLFF
TRBV4-1,NA,NA,TRBJ2-7,TGCGCCAGCAGCCAAGGAGCAGGGATGAGAGCCTACGAGCAGTACTTC,CASSQGAGMRAYEQYF
TRBV5-1,NA,TRBD2,TRBJ2-2,TGCGCCAGCAGCTTGGGCTTGAGGTCGGGAGGTACCGGGGAGCTGTTTTTT,CASSLGLRSGGTGELFF
TRBV19,NA,NA,TRBJ1-3,TGTGCCAGTAGCGCGACAGGTGCGGAAGGAAACACCATATATTTT,CASSATGAEGNTIYF
TRBV7-9,few,NA,TRBJ1-2,TGTGCCAGCAGCTTAGCCGGGGTGAACTATGGCTACACCTTC,CASSLAGVNYGYTF
TRBV5-4,NA,TRBD1,TRBJ2-3,TGTGCCAGCAGCCCGACAGGGCCCGCAGATACGCAGTATTTT,CASSPTGPADTQYF
TRBV5-1,NA,TRBD1,TRBJ1-2,TGCGCCAGCAGCCTAGACAGGGGGGATGGCTACACCTTC,CASSLDRGDGYTF
TRBV5-1,NA,NA,TRBJ2-7,TGCGCCAGCAGCCCGGGGAGCTTAAGCTCCTACGAGCAGTACTTC,CASSPGSLSSYEQYF
TRBV28,NA,TRBD2,TRBJ2-5,TGTGCCAGCAGTCCGCGGACTAGCGGGAGTCGGGGAGAGACCCAGTACTTC,CASSPRTSGSRGETQYF
TRBV11-3,NA,TRBD1,TRBJ2-2,TGTGCCAGCAGCTGGGAAAGGACAGGGGGGACCGGGGAGCTGTTTTTT,CASSWERTGGTGELFF
TRBV6-1,NA,TRBD2,TRBJ2-7,TGTGCCAGCAGTGCCGAGTGGGGGGGGGCCTACGAGCAGTACTTC,CASSAEWGGAYEQYF
TRBV5-4,NA,TRBD2,TRBJ2-4,TGTGCCAGCAGCTTGGGAGCGGGAGGCGCGGAACCCAAAAACATTCAGTACTTC,CASSLGAGGAEPKNIQYF
TRBV5-4,NA,TRBD1,TRBJ2-5,TGTGCCAGCAGCCCCGGCACAGGGGGCATAGAGACCCAGTACTTC,CASSPGTGGIETQYF
TRBV10-3,NA,NA,TRBJ1-1,TGTGCCATCAGTGGAGGAGGGAGCACTGAAGCTTTCTTT,CAISGGGSTEAFF
TRBV27,few,NA,TRBJ2-3,TGTGCCAGCGAGCGGCCTCCTCTTTCCCGGGGGAGGATGTCAGATACGCAGTATTTT,CASERPPLSRGRMSDTQYF
TRBV29-1,NA,NA,TRBJ2-7,TGCAGCTCGCCTGCCCCTAGTGGCGAGCAGTACTTC,CSSPAPSGEQYF
TRBV10-1,few,TRBD2,TRBJ2-1,TGCGCCAGCAGTGATCTAGCGGGAAATTTCAATGAGCAGTTCTTC,CASSDLAGNFNEQFF
TRBV29-1,few,NA,TRBJ1-1,TGCAGCGTTGATGCGGGATTCAACACTGAAGCTTTCTTT,CSVDAGFNTEAFF
TRBV28,NA,TRBD2,TRBJ2-1,TGTGCCACCGTGACTAGCGGACCATACAATGAGCAGTTCTTC,CATVTSGPYNEQFF
TRBV18,NA,TRBD1,TRBJ2-7,TGTGCCAGCTCACCGGGGACAGGGGACGAGCAGTACTTC,CASSPGTGDEQYF